What follows describes a single T cell receptor (beta chain). Its specificity is not known. Some clones are missing from TCRdb's copy, which holds only in-frame ones; the method was immunoSEQ multiplex PCR. The data hold around 83,000 clones, with roughly 84% observed a single time. Losses at the gene ends were 3 bases for V and 2 bases for J; bases not matched to a gene: 4. The CDR3 runs 15 residues. Germline CDR1 reads LNHDA; CDR2 reads SQIVND (reference sequence). These data originate in a study of T cell responses to AZD1222 COVID-19 vaccine. The overall study: Pooling of second doses given at about 4 or about 12 weeks was done.

Study-level points and caveats: Targets within unmutated variant regions were reportedly found for nearly half of spike-specific TCRs. The sample set comprised mostly white British donors with more females, and clonal diversity was possibly underestimated. Baseline serostatus was positive in only a handful of AZD1222 recipients.

The sample was peripheral blood, taken on day 0 of AZD1222 vaccination. The chain employs TRBV19 and TRBJ2-1; 7 bases align to TRBD2. This clonotype originated in an adult in good health. The CDR3 is CASSMGGSTYNEQFF. CDR3 in DNA: TGTGCCAGTAGTATGGGCGGGAGTACCTACAATGAGCAGTTCTTC. The full variable domain, its missing parts supplied by reference TRBV19 and TRBJ2-1, is DGGITQSPKYLFRKEGQNVTLSCEQNLNHDAMYWYRQDPGQGLRLIYYSQIVNDFQKGDIAEGYSVSREKKESFPLTVTSAQKNPTAFYLCASSMGGSTYNEQFFGPGTRLTVL.